This T cell receptor (beta chain) was documented in a study of blood T cell repertoires in COVID-19. Study as a whole: Donors in the United States, Italy and Spain gave samples during acute or convalescent COVID-19. The cDNA or gDNA used as material had been derived from T cells, B-cell-depleted T cells, or PBMCs.

In the authors' workflow: Amplified reference gene primers provided the basis for estimating nucleated cell counts. Sequencing was performed with immunoSEQ multiplex PCR; in TCRdb, only in-frame clones are kept and a portion is missing. Clone size and V and J calls were adopted from that table, with D and trimming inferred from the DNA. The sample records roughly 64,000 clones, about three quarters being singletons. This CDR3 comprises 14 residues. Germline V gene lookup returns CDR1 GTSNPN and CDR2 SVGIG (reference sequence). Trimming removed 2 bases at V and 6 bases at J, with 16 bases between. The genes are TRBV30 and TRBJ1-1; possibly TRBD1 for D (5 bases). This TCR derives from a human donor in a cohort sampled during active COVID-19. Sequenced sample: peripheral blood. The CDR3 region has the DNA TGTGCCTGGAGTAAAGACAGTTTCAAGGCTGAAGCTTTCTTT. Its translation: CAWSKDSFKAEAFF.